This T cell receptor beta chain originates from a study of blood T cell repertoires in COVID-19 (dated by TCRdb to the early 2020s). Regarding the research as a whole: Collaborator samples came from the United States, Italy and Spain and covered acute and convalescent phases of COVID-19. A de-identified subject ID, COVID-19 status, age in years and sex were almost always included in the sample metadata. The repertoires were released in a freely available public database meant as a resource for research on the immune response to SARS-CoV-2. HLA class I and class II types, where available, came from metadata supplied by the sample provider rather than from assay-based typing. The dataset comprised deeply sampled blood TCRbeta repertoires from subjects exposed to, actively infected with, or recovered from COVID-19. The samples were drawn from the first 160 participants of the ongoing ImmuneRACE study and from over a thousand subjects provided by 6 global collaborators. The prospective study material was composed of cDNA or gDNA derived from T cells, B-cell-depleted T cells, or PBMCs.

Notes on this clone: Its antigen has not been determined. Base qualities are not recorded, but no much larger clone differs from it by a single base.

The immunoSEQ Assay, a bias-controlled multiplex PCR, was used to amplify TCRbeta CDR3 regions from genomic DNA. The authors' pipeline ran thus. The number of nucleated cells in each sample was estimated from the amplification of reference gene primers within the assay. Sequence reads were collapsed and filtered to measure the absolute abundance of every unique TCRbeta CDR3 rearrangement. For each sample, productive Simpson clonality was calculated as the square root of Simpson's diversity index across productive rearrangements. The table comes from immuneACCESS by way of TCRdb, which keeps in-frame sequences with V and J called. Part of the clones is missing from these tables; in studies checked, under half for an unresolved V gene and the rest for unknown reasons. That table is the source of V, J and clone size, and D and trimming were worked out from the DNA. A total of 250,000 or so clones appear in this sample, 83% of them only once. The ten largest clones take up 3% to 4.5% of the sample.

What the work shows at the level of the full study, not this receptor alone: The amount of clinical and demographic metadata varied by source and participant and was provided uncurated.

In the prospective study, participants were roughly 18 to 95 years old, resided in approximately 22 geographic areas of the United States, and were enrolled through a virtual design. In the prospective study, participants were assigned to cohorts based on the clinical history participants reported in a screening survey and a study questionnaire. Exposed participants had been in contact with someone with a PCR-confirmed or clinician-diagnosed COVID-19 case within 2 weeks of study entry. Mobile phlebotomists in the prospective study collected whole blood, serum and a nasopharyngeal or oropharyngeal swab from every participant. Over a roughly two-month period, participants in the prospective study had the option of providing additional blood draws and questionnaires. Blood samples from the prospective study were shipped frozen or at room temperature prior to DNA extraction. The CDR3 starts with the cysteine, ends with the phenylalanine, and has 13 residues. CDR3 DNA only is kept here, 39 bases in frame from base 1. CDR1 MGHDK and CDR2 SYGVNS were looked up in the germline V gene. V lost 5 bases and J lost 6 bases; the stretch between them is 11 bases long.

The TCR comes from a woman aged 40 to 50 who had been exposed to COVID-19. The chain employs TRBV25-1 and TRBJ1-5, and perhaps TRBD1 as D gene, on 5 matching bases. The sample comprised PBMCs or T cells enriched from blood (not recorded which). The CDR3 sequence is CASSRQGGQPQHF. The bases read TGTGCCAGCAGTCGGCAGGGCGGTCAGCCCCAGCATTTT.